The 16 T cell receptor beta chains listed next were all sequenced from one sample in a study of CD8 T cells in Susac syndrome. Random hexamers primed reverse transcription of about 0.5 to 1 ug RNA. TCRdb analysed the immunoSEQ multiplex PCR reads with MiXCR anew, one entry per CDR3 protein. This table holds roughly 150,000 distinct CDR3 sequences, around 95% found once. Sequencing input: CD8+ T cells from PBMCs. These receptors originate from a human donor with multiple sclerosis.

The V and J genes are TRBV3-1 and TRBJ2-3, with TRBD2 matching over 8 bases. The CDR3 runs 16 residues. V gave up 0 bases and J gave up 3 bases; unmatched junction bases: 5. The germline gives CDR1 LGHDT, CDR2 YNNKEL (reference sequence). The CDR3 DNA reads as TGTGCCAGCAGCCAAGAGACAGCGGGGGCAACAGATACGCAGTATTTT. It encodes CASSQETAGATDTQYF.

The chain uses TRBV9 and TRBJ2-1, with TRBD2 matching over 7 bases. The V gene end was trimmed by 1 base and the J gene end by 2 bases; junction bases not matched to a gene: 3. This CDR3 contains 15 residues. Germline assignment: CDR1 SGDLS and CDR2 YYNGEE. The DNA for the CDR3 is TGTGCCAGCAGCGTATGGGGAGGGGCCTACAATGAGCAGTTCTTC. Its translation is CASSVWGGAYNEQFF.

The chain links TRBV11-2 to TRBJ2-7; maybe TRBD1 (6 bases). The CDR3 consists of 13 residues. CDR1 SGHAT and CDR2 FQNNGV come from the germline V gene. Deletions cut 5 bases from V and 5 bases from J, with 13 bases between. The CDR3 bases are TGTGCCAGCAGCCTAATGGACAGAGACGAGCAGTACTTC. Its translation is CASSLMDRDEQYF.

The chain joins TRBV9 to TRBJ1-2; 10 nucleotides line up with TRBD1. Germline CDR1 reads SGDLS; CDR2 reads YYNGEE. The CDR3 is made up of 16 amino acids. The V and J ends lost 3 bases and 6 bases, in that order; junction bases with no gene match: 11. For the CDR3, the DNA is TGTGCCAGCAGCGAGGCCCCCGGGACAGGGGTTAATGGCTACACCTTC. Its protein product is CASSEAPGTGVNGYTF.

The rearrangement joins TRBV23-1 to TRBJ2-2; D might be TRBD1 or TRBD2, each matching 5 bases. TRBV23-1 is recorded as an ORF, its role being uncertain. The ends were cut back, 3 bases at V and 4 bases at J, with 12 bases in the middle. The CDR3 runs to 15 residues. The CDR3: CASSHHSGTTGELFF. The CDR3 region has the DNA TGCGCCAGCAGTCACCATTCGGGGACCACCGGGGAGCTGTTTTTT.

This sequence joins TRBV19 and TRBJ2-1; 8 bases map to TRBD2. The germline V gene encodes CDR1 LNHDA and CDR2 SQIVND (reference sequence). The CDR3 is 16 amino acids. V was pared by 0 bases and J by 5 bases, with 6 bases of the junction left unmatched. The chain's CDR3 is CASSIEPAGAHNEQFF. The CDR3 DNA is TGTGCCAGTAGTATAGAACCAGCGGGAGCTCACAATGAGCAGTTCTTC. The complete variable domain, with remaining parts taken from reference TRBV19 and TRBJ2-1, reads DGGITQSPKYLFRKEGQNVTLSCEQNLNHDAMYWYRQDPGQGLRLIYYSQIVNDFQKGDIAEGYSVSREKKESFPLTVTSAQKNPTAFYLCASSIEPAGAHNEQFFGPGTRLTVL.

This clonotype was detected a few times. V and J are TRBV11-2 and TRBJ2-3, with TRBD1 identical over 9 bases. Trimming cost V 6 bases and J 2 bases; bases outside gene matches: 3. In germline, CDR1 is SGHAT, CDR2 FQNNGV. This CDR3 has 14 amino acids. This chain's CDR3 is CASRSQGATDTQYF. CDR3 in DNA: TGTGCCAGCAGGTCACAGGGGGCCACAGATACGCAGTATTTT.

This chain uses TRBV20-1 with TRBJ1-2, with a tentative D call TRBD1 (5 bases). V lost 5 bases and J 8 bases, leaving 18 bases between the germline ends. This CDR3 region has 13 residues. Germline-derived CDR1 and CDR2 are DFQATT and SNEGSKA (reference sequence). CDR3 bases: TGCAGTGCTCGGCTCCATGGGGCCTTAGGCTACACCTTC. Translated: CSARLHGALGYTF.

The chain carries TRBV7-9 and TRBJ2-5, with D uncertain. V was shortened by 3 bases and J by 1 base, with 6 bases between the two germline ends. This CDR3 region has 13 residues. Germline V gives CDR1 SEHNR, CDR2 FQNEAQ (reference sequence). This CDR3 is CASSLHSQETQYF. The CDR3 nucleotides read TGTGCCAGCAGCTTGCACAGCCAAGAGACCCAGTACTTC.

V and J are TRBV30 and TRBJ2-5; possibly TRBD2 for D (6 bases). The CDR3 has 13 amino acids. V shed 3 bases and J shed 1 base, with 9 bases lying between them. Germline V CDR1 and CDR2: GTSNPN, SVGIG (reference sequence). CDR3 protein: CAWSQGGQETQYF. CDR3 nucleotide sequence: TGTGCCTGGAGCCAGGGAGGCCAAGAGACCCAGTACTTC.

The chain links TRBV29-1 to TRBJ1-2; D remains unclear. V was shortened by 4 bases and J by 6 bases, with 3 bases between the two germline ends. From germline, CDR1 is SQVTM and CDR2 ANQGSEA. The CDR3 runs 9 residues. CDR3: CSVADGYTF. In DNA, the CDR3 is TGCAGCGTTGCGGATGGCTACACCTTC.

The rearrangement uses TRBV9 and TRBJ1-4; maybe TRBD1 (5 bases). CDR3 length equals 15 residues. Trimming cost V 0 bases and J 7 bases, with 13 bases left between them. The germline V gene encodes CDR1 SGDLS and CDR2 YYNGEE. CDR3 region: CASSVGWGGGEKLFF. As DNA, the CDR3 is TGTGCCAGCAGCGTAGGGTGGGGCGGAGGTGAAAAACTGTTTTTT.

The chain couples TRBV5-6 to TRBJ2-7; a weak D match, TRBD1 (6 bases). Germline values: CDR1 SGHDT, CDR2 YYEEEE. CDR3 length equals 13 residues. The V end was cut by 3 bases, the J end by 3 bases, with 10 bases between. CDR3 nucleotide sequence: TGTGCCAGCAGCTATCAGGGGAGCTACGAGCAGTACGTC. This sequence encodes CASSYQGSYEQYV.

The chain uses TRBV18 and TRBJ1-3, with 7 bases matching TRBD1. V was pared by 3 bases and J by 3 bases, with 8 bases of the junction left unmatched. Germline CDR1 and CDR2: KGHSH and LQKENI. The CDR3 has 16 residues. The CDR3 sequence is CASSPAGQSIGNTIYF. The CDR3 nucleotides are TGTGCCAGCTCACCGGCGGGACAGAGCATTGGAAACACCATATATTTT.

The chain links TRBV30 to TRBJ1-2, with 8 bases aligning to TRBD1. V trimming: 8 bases; J trimming: 4 bases; junction bases outside the gene matches: 9. The V gene's germline CDR1 is GTSNPN and CDR2 SVGIG (reference sequence). This CDR3 has 13 residues. The CDR3 DNA reads as TGTGCCGAGTTGACAGGGGCGGCCTATGGCTACACCTTC. Protein product: CAELTGAAYGYTF.

The rearrangement uses TRBV12-3 or TRBV12-4 and TRBJ2-3; the D is unclear. V was shortened by 6 bases and J by 6 bases, with 7 bases between the two germline ends. The CDR3 length is 11 residues. The CDR3 loop reads CASRLLDTQYF. CDR3 nucleotides: TGTGCCAGCAGACTCCTCGATACGCAGTATTTT.